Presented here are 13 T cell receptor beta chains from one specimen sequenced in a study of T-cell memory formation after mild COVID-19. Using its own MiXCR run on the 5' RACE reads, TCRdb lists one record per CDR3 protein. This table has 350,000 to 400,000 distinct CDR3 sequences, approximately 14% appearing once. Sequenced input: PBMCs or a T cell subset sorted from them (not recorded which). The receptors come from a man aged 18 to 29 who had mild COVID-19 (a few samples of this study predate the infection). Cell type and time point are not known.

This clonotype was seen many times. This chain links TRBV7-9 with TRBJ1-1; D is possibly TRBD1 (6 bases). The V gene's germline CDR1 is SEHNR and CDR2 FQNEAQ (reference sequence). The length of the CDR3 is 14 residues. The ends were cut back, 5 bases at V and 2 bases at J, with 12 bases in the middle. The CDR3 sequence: CASSGTLRNTEAFF. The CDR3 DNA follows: TGTGCCAGCAGCGGGACACTAAGAAACACTGAAGCTTTCTTT.

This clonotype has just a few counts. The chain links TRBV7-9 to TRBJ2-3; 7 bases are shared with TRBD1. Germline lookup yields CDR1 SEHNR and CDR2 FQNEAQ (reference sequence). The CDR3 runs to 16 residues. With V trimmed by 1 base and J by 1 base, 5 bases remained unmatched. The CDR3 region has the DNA TGTGCCAGCAGCTTAGAAGGGGGCGCGGGCACAGATACGCAGTATTTT. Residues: CASSLEGGAGTDTQYF.

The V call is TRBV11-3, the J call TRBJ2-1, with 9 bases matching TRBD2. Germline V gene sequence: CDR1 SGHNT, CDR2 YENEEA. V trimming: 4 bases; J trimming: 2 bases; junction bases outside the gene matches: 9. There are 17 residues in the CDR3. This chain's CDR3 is CASSYRGGESTYNEQFF. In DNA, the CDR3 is TGTGCCAGCAGCTACCGCGGGGGGGAATCAACCTACAATGAGCAGTTCTTC.

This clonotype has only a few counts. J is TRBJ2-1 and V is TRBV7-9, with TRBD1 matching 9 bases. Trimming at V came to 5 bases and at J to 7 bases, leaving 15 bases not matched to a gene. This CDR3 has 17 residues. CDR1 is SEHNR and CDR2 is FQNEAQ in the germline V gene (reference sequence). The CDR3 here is CASSPPFAGQGWNEQFF. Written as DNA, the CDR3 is TGTGCCAGCAGCCCTCCATTTGCCGGACAGGGGTGGAATGAGCAGTTCTTC.

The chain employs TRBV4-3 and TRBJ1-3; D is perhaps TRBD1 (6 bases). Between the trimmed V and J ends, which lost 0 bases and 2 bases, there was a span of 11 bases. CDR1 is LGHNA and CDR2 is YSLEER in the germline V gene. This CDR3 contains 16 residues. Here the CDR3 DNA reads TGCGCCAGCAGCCAAGATCGAGGGGGGACTGGAAACACCATATATTTT. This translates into CASSQDRGGTGNTIYF.

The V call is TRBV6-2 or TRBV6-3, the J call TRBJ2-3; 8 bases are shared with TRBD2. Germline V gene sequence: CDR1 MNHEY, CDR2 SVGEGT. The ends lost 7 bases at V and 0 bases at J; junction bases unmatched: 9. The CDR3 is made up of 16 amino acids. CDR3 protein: CASNQLAATSTDTQYF. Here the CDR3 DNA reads TGTGCCAGCAACCAACTAGCGGCGACTAGCACAGATACGCAGTATTTT.

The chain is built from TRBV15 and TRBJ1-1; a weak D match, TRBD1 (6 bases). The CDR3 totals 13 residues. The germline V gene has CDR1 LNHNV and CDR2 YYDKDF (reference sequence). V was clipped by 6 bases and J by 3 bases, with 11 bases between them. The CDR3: CATSYRADTEAFF. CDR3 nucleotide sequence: TGTGCCACCAGTTACAGGGCGGACACTGAAGCTTTCTTT.

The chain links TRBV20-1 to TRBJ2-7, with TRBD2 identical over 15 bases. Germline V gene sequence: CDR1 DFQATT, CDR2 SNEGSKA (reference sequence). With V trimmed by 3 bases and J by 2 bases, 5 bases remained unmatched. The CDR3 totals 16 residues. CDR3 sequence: CSARGGLAGGAYEQYV. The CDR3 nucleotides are TGCAGTGCTAGGGGCGGACTAGCGGGGGGGGCCTACGAGCAGTACGTC.

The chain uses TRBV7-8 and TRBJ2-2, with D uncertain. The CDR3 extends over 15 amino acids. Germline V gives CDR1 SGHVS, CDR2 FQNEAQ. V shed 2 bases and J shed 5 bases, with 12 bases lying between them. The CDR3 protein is CASSLQDLGTGELFF. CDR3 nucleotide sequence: TGTGCCAGCAGCTTACAGGACCTGGGAACCGGGGAGCTGTTTTTT.

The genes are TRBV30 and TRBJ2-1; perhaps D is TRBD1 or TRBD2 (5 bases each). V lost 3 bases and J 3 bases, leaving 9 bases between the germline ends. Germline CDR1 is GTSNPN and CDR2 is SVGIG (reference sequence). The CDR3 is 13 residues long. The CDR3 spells CAWRGVNYNEQFF. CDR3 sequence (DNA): TGTGCCTGGAGGGGGGTCAACTACAATGAGCAGTTCTTC.

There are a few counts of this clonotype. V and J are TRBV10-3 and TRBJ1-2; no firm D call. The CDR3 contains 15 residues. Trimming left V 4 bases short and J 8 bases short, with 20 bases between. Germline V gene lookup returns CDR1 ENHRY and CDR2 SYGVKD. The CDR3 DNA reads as TGTGCCATCAGTGGGGCCGGAAAGATCTTGGAAGGCTACACCTTC. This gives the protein CAISGAGKILEGYTF.

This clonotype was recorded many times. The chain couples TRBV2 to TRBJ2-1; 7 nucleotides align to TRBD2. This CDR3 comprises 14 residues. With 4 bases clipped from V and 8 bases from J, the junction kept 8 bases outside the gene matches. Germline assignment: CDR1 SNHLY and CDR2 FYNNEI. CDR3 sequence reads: CASSGGRVRDEQFF. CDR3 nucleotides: TGTGCCAGCAGTGGTGGGAGGGTCCGGGATGAGCAGTTCTTC.

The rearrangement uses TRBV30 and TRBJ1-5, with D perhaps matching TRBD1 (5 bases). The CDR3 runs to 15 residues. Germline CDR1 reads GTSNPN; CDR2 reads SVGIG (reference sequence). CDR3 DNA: TGTGCAGCCAGGGCTGGATTGTGGGACAATCAGCCCCAGCATTTT. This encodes CAARAGLWDNQPQHF.